Sequencing of this TCR beta chain was carried out in a study of T cells in Graves' hyperthyroidism and ophthalmopathy. From RNA transcripts, TCR beta CDR3 regions were amplified. HTBI primers drove first-round RT-PCR of the TCR CDR3. MiXCR was run by TCRdb on the multiplex PCR reads, yielding one entry per CDR3 protein. The sample has about 510,000 distinct CDR3 sequences; over 35% are singletons. Only a few counts were recorded for this clonotype. Its antigen is currently unknown. General study findings and limits: Blood also held most thyroid clonotypes expanded beyond 0.001. Ophthalmopathy was identified by the model a median about seven months ahead of onset.

The CDR3 consists of 14 residues. Trimming took off 0 bases at V and 4 bases at J, with 10 bases between the two ends. Germline-derived CDR1 and CDR2 are SGHTA and FQGNSA. The sample was peripheral blood or thyroid tissue (not recorded which). This sequence was found in an adult woman with Graves' disease, either hyperthyroidism or ophthalmopathy (not recorded which). The V gene is TRBV7-2, the J gene TRBJ2-7; D may correspond to TRBD1 or TRBD2 (5 bases each). Here the CDR3 reads CASSLAGVEYEQYF. The DNA of the CDR3 is TGTGCCAGCAGCTTAGCGGGGGTTGAATACGAGCAGTACTTC.